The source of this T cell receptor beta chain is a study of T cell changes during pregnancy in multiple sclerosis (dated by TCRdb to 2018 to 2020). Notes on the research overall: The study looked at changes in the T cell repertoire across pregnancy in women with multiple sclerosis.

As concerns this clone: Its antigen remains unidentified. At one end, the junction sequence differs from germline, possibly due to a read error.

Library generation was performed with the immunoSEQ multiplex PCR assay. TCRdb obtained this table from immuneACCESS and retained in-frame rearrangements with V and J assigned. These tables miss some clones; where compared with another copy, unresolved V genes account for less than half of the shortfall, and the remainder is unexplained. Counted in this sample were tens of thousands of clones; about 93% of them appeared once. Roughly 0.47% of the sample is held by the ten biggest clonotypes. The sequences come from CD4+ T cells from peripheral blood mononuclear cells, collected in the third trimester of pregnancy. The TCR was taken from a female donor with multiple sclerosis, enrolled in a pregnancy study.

The CDR3 has the sequence CASSLAGRTDTQYF. The nucleotide sequence is TGTGCTAGCAGCTTAGCGGGCCGAACAGATACGCAGTATTTT. Recombination joined TRBV7-7 with TRBJ2-3; TRBD2 lines up with 7 middle nucleotides. From its cysteine to its phenylalanine, the CDR3 spans 14 amino acids. The retained sequence is limited to the CDR3, 42 bases, with the frame set at the first base. The germline V gene (reference sequence) provides CDR1 SSHAT and CDR2 FNYEAQ.